These 15 T cell receptor beta chains originate from one sample sequenced in a study of blood T cells in healthy people across ages. Together with a sample-barcoded 5' primer, a J-beta primer mix was included in a second PCR lasting about 6 to 11 cycles. MiXCR, applied by TCRdb to the 5' RACE reads, yields one record per CDR3 protein. The sample records over a million distinct CDR3 sequences, under 45% being singletons. The sequenced sample was blood. These receptors were obtained from a woman aged 55-69 years in good health.

V is TRBV3-1 and J is TRBJ2-2, with TRBD1 matching 7 bases. The CDR3 totals 17 residues. V was pared by 2 bases and J by 3 bases, with 9 bases of the junction left unmatched. Germline V lookup: CDR1 LGHDT, CDR2 YNNKEL (reference sequence). The CDR3 nucleotides are TGTGCCAGCAGCCAAACTGGACAGGTTGGGGACACCGGGGAGCTGTTTTTT. Translating gives CASSQTGQVGDTGELFF.

V is TRBV12-3 or TRBV12-4 and J is TRBJ1-1, with D unresolved. The CDR3 has 11 amino acids. Trimming cost V 6 bases and J 4 bases, with 6 bases left between them. DNA for the CDR3: TGTGCCAGCAGCTTTCTCACTGAAGCTTTCTTT. This translates into CASSFLTEAFF.

Note on this clonotype: One end of the junction fails to match germline, which may point to a read error. This chain links TRBV9 with TRBJ2-1; 7 nucleotides align to TRBD2. From germline, CDR1 is SGDLS and CDR2 YYNGEE. This CDR3 is 15 amino acids long. CDR3 in DNA: TGTGCCAGCAGCCCTGGGGCGGGAGCTTACAGTGAGCAGTTCTTC. Translation: CASSPGAGAYSEQFF. Combining the CDR3 with reference TRBV9 and TRBJ2-1 gives the whole variable domain DSGVTQTPKHLITATGQRVTLRCSPRSGDLSVYWYQQSLDQGLQFLIQYYNGEERAKGNILERFSAQQFPDLHSELNLSSLELGDSALYFCASSPGAGAYSEQFFGPGTRLTVL.

This clonotype was found a few times. J is TRBJ2-5 and V is TRBV6-6; D unresolved. CDR1 and CDR2 from the germline V gene are MNHNY and SVGAGI (reference sequence). Trimming shortened V by 2 bases and J by 2 bases, and 12 bases separated the two germline ends. This CDR3 region has 15 residues. CDR3 nucleotides: TGTGCCAGCAGTTACGGTTTCTTACAACAAGAGACCCAGTACTTC. Its protein is CASSYGFLQQETQYF.

This clonotype was picked up a small number of times. The CDR3 loop reads CSVDGRVTSGSSYNEQFF. CDR3 nucleotides: TGCAGCGTTGATGGGAGAGTGACTAGCGGCAGCTCCTACAATGAGCAGTTCTTC. V gene TRBV29-1 combines with J gene TRBJ2-1, with 9 bases that match TRBD2. The J segment lost 0 bases and the V segment lost 3 bases, leaving 12 bases of the junction unmatched. The CDR3 is 18 amino acids. CDR1 and CDR2 from the germline V gene are SQVTM and ANQGSEA.

The V and J genes are TRBV7-2 and TRBJ2-7, with D hard to call. CDR1 and CDR2 from the germline V gene are SGHTA and FQGNSA. The CDR3 length is 17 residues. V lost 4 bases and J 0 bases, leaving 19 bases between the germline ends. The CDR3 DNA sequence: TGTGCCAGCAGCTCTCGGGTCGGGTCTGCGCTCTCCTACGAGCAGTACTTC. Encoded protein: CASSSRVGSALSYEQYF. Based on the CDR3 plus reference TRBV7-2 and TRBJ2-7, the full variable domain is GAGVSQSPSNKVTEKGKDVELRCDPISGHTALYWYRQSLGQGLEFLIYFQGNSAPDKSGLPSDRFSAERTGGSVSTLTIQRTQQEDSAVYLCASSSRVGSALSYEQYFGPGTRLTVT.

CDR3 sequence: CASSYSSVRNEQFF. The CDR3 DNA reads as TGTGCCAGCAGTTACTCGTCCGTTAGGAATGAGCAGTTCTTC. The chain uses TRBV6-5 and TRBJ2-1; no clear D gene. Germline values: CDR1 MNHEY, CDR2 SVGAGI. This CDR3 comprises 14 residues. V was shortened by 0 bases and J by 7 bases, with 10 bases between the two germline ends.

The chain is built from TRBV21-1 and TRBJ2-1; whether TRBD2, the table's D call, matches the DNA was not checked. TRBV21-1 is marked as a pseudogene. The CDR3 consists of 16 residues. This chain's CDR3 is CASSKGGGSGYNEQFF. The DNA of the CDR3 is TGTGCCAGCAGCAAAGGGGGAGGTAGCGGTTACAATGAGCAGTTCTTC.

The chain couples TRBV6-5 to TRBJ1-2; the D gene is possibly TRBD1 (5 bases). CDR3 length: 16 amino acids. Per the germline V gene, CDR1 is MNHEY and CDR2 is SVGAGI. V lost 2 bases and J lost 3, with 16 bases in between. The CDR3: CASSYGVGGRDYGYTF. CDR3 nucleotide sequence: TGTGCCAGCAGTTACGGTGTGGGGGGGAGGGACTATGGCTACACCTTC.

Comment on this clonotype: One end of the junction is discordant with germline, which a read error may explain. The rearrangement joins TRBV5-1 to TRBJ2-7, with 9 positions matching TRBD1. The CDR3 consists of 14 residues. Germline V gives CDR1 SGHRS, CDR2 YFSETQ. In nucleotides, the CDR3 is TGCGCCGGCAGCTTGGGACAGGGTATATACGAGCAGTACTTC. It is translated as CAGSLGQGIYEQYF.

The chain uses TRBV3-1 and TRBJ1-2; 10 nucleotides match TRBD1. The V segment lost 8 bases and the J segment 8 bases; nucleotides outside the gene matches: 5. CDR3 length equals 12 residues. CDR1 and CDR2 from the germline V gene are LGHDT and YNNKEL (reference sequence). This CDR3 reads CASRGTGEGYTF. CDR3 nucleotides: TGTGCCAGCCGAGGGACAGGGGAGGGCTACACCTTC.

This clonotype was seen a few times. The V and J genes are TRBV20-1 and TRBJ1-5; 9 bases are shared with TRBD1. Germline CDR1 and CDR2: DFQATT and SNEGSKA (reference sequence). The CDR3 has 14 residues. V gave up 1 base and J gave up 5 bases; unmatched junction bases: 3. CDR3 loop: CSARATGGHQPQHF. The CDR3 region has the DNA TGCAGTGCTAGAGCGACAGGGGGTCATCAGCCCCAGCATTTT.

With regard to this clonotype: One base away lies a much larger clone, so this may be a sequencing read error. The chain uses TRBV4-1 and TRBJ2-3; D call uncertain. This CDR3 spans 16 amino acids. Looked up from germline, CDR1 is MGHRA and CDR2 is YSYEKL. In DNA form, the CDR3 reads TGCGCCGGCAGCCAAGCGCAGGCCATTGGGACAGATACGCAGTATTTT. It encodes CAGSQAQAIGTDTQYF.

With respect to this clonotype: Germline and junction disagree at one end, which may indicate a read error. The chain is built from TRBV20-1 and TRBJ1-2; D possibly corresponds to TRBD1 (5 bases). Looked up from germline, CDR1 is DFQATT and CDR2 is SNEGSKA (reference sequence). This CDR3 is built from 12 residues. The CDR3 protein is CRAGAENYDYTF. The CDR3 DNA follows: TGCAGAGCCGGGGCCGAGAACTATGACTACACCTTC.

This clonotype was detected only a few times. V is TRBV12-3 or TRBV12-4 and J is TRBJ2-7, with TRBD2 matching 7 bases. The CDR3 has 13 amino acids. The J segment lost 3 bases and the V segment lost 3 bases, leaving 2 bases of the junction unmatched. CDR3: CASSFGLDYEQYF. The CDR3 region has the DNA TGTGCCAGCAGTTTTGGACTAGACTACGAGCAGTACTTC.